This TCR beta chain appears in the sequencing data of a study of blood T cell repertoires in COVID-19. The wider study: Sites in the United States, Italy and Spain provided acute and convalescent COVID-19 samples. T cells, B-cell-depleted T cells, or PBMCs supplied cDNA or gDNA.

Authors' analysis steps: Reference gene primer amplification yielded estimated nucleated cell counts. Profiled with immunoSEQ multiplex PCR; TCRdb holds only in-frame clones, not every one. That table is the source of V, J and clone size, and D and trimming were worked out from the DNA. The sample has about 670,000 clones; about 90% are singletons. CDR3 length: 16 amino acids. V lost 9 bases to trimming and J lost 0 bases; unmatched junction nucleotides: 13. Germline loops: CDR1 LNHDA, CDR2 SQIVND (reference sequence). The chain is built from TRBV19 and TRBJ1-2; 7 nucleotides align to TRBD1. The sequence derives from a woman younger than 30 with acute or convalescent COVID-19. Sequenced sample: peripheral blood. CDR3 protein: CASRHRGADTNYGYTF. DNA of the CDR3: TGTGCCAGCCGTCACAGGGGCGCCGATACTAACTATGGCTACACCTTC.